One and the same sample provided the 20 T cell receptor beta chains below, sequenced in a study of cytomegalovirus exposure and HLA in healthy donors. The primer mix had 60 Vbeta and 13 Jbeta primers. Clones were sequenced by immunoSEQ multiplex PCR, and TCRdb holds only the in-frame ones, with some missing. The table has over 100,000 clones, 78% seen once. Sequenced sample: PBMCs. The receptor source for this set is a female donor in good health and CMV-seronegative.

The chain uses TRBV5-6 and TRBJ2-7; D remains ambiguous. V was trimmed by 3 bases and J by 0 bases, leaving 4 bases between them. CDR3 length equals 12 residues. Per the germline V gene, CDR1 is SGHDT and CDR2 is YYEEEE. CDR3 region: CASSSYSYEQYF. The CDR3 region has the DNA TGTGCCAGCAGCTCTTACTCCTACGAGCAGTACTTC.

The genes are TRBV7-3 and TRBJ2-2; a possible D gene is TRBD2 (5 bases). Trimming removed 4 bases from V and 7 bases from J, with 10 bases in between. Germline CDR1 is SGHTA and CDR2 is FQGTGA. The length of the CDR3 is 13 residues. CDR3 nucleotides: TGTGCCAGCAGCTCACCGGGGAGCGGGGAGCTGTTTTTT. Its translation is CASSSPGSGELFF.

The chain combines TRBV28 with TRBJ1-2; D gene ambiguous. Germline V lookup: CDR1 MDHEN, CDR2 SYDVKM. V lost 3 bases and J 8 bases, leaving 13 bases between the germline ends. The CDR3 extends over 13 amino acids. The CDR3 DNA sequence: TGTGCCAGCAGTTTGGAGGCAGGCCGAGGCTACACCTTC. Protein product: CASSLEAGRGYTF.

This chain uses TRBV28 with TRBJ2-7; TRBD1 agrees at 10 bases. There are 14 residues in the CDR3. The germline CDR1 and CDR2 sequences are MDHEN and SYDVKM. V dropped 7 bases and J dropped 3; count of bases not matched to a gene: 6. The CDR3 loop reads CASTPGQGNYEQYF. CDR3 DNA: TGTGCCAGCACCCCGGGACAGGGGAACTACGAGCAGTACTTC.

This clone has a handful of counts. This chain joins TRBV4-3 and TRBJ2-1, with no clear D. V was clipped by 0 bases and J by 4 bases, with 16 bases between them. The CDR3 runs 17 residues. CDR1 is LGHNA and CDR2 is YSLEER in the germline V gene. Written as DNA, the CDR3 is TGCGCCAGCAGCCAAGACCAGCGCAGAAGGTCTTACAATGAGCAGTTCTTC. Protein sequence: CASSQDQRRRSYNEQFF.

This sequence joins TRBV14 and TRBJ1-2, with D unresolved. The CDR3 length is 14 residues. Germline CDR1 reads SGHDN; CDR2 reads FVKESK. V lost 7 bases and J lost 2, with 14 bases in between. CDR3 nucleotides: TGTGCCAGCACACCCCTTGGGCAGAACTATGGCTACACCTTC. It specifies CASTPLGQNYGYTF.

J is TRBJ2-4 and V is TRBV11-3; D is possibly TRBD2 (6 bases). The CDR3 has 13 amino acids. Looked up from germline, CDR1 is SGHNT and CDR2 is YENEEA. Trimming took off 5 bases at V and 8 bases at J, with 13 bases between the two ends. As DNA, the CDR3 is TGTGCCAGCAGCACACGGACGGGAGACATTCAGTACTTC. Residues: CASSTRTGDIQYF.

CDR3 sequence reads: CASSFQAGELFF. The CDR3 coding sequence is TGTGCCAGCAGCTTTCAGGCCGGGGAGCTGTTTTTT. V is TRBV5-4 and J is TRBJ2-2; D is unresolved. Trimming cost V 2 bases and J 6 bases, with 5 bases left between them. The germline CDR1 and CDR2 sequences are SGHNT and YYREEE (reference sequence). The length of the CDR3 is 12 residues.

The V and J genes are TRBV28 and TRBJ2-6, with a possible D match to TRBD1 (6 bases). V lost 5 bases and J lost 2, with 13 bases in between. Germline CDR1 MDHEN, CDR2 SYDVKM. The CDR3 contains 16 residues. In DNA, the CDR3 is TGTGCCAGCAGTCCCCTGGGGGCGACTGGGGCCAACGTCCTGACTTTC. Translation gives CASSPLGATGANVLTF.

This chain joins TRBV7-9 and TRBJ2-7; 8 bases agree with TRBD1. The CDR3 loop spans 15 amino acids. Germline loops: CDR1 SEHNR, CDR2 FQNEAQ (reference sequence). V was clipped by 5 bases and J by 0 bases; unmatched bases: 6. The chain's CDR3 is CASSPGGISSYEQYF. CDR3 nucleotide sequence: TGTGCCAGCAGCCCAGGGGGCATAAGCTCCTACGAGCAGTACTTC.

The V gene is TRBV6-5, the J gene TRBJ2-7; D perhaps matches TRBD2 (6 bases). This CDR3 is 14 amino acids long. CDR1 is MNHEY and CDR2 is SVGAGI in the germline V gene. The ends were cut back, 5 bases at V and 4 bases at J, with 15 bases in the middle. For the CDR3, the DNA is TGTGCCAGCAGTCCCCGGGGAGGCAGTTACGAGCAGTACTTC. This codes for CASSPRGGSYEQYF.

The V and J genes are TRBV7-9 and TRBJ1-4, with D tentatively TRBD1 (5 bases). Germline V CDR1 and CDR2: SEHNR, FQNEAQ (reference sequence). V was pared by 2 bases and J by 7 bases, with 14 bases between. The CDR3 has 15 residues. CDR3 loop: CASSLIAVGGEKLFF. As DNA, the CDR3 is TGTGCCAGCAGCTTAATTGCGGTGGGGGGTGAAAAACTGTTTTTT.

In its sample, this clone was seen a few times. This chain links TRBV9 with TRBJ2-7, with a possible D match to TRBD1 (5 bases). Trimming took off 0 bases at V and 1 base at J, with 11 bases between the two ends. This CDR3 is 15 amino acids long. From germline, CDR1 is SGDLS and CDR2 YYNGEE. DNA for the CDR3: TGTGCCAGCAGCGTAGGTGGGGCCGCTTCCTACGAGCAGTACTTC. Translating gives CASSVGGAASYEQYF.

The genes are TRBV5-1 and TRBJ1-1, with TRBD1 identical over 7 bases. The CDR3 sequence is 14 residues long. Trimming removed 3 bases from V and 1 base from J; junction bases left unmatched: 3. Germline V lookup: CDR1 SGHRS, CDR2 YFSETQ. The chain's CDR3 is CASSSGTANTEAFF. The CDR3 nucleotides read TGCGCCAGCAGCTCAGGGACAGCGAACACTGAAGCTTTCTTT.

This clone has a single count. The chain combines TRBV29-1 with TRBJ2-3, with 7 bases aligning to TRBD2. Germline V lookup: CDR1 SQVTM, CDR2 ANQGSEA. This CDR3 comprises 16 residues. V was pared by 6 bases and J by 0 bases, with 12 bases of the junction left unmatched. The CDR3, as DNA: TGCAGCGTGGGCTCTGGTCTAGCGGCTAGCACAGATACGCAGTATTTT. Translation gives CSVGSGLAASTDTQYF.

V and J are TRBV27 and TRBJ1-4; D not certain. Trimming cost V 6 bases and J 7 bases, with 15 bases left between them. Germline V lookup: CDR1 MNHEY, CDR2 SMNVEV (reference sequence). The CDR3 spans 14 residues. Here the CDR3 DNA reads TGTGCCAGCAGGGGTGGGGATGAGGGTGAAAAACTGTTTTTT. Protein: CASRGGDEGEKLFF.

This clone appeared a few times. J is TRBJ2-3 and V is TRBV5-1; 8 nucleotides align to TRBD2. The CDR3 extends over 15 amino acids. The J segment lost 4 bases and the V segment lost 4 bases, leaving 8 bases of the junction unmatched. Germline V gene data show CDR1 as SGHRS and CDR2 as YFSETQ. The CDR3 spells CASSPRGGEADTQYF. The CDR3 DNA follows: TGCGCCAGCAGCCCACGGGGGGGAGAGGCAGATACGCAGTATTTT.

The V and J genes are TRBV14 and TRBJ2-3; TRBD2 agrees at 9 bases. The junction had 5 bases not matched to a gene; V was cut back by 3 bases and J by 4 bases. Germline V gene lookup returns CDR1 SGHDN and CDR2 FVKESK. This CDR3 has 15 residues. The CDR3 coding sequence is TGTGCCAGCAGCCACTATAGCGGGAGCCCAGATACGCAGTATTTT. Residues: CASSHYSGSPDTQYF.

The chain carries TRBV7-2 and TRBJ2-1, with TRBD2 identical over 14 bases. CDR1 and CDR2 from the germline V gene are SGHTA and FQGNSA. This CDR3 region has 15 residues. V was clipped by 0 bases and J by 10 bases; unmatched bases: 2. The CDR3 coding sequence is TGTGCCAGCAGCTTAGCCGGGACTAGCGGGAGAGAGCAGTTCTTC. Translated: CASSLAGTSGREQFF.

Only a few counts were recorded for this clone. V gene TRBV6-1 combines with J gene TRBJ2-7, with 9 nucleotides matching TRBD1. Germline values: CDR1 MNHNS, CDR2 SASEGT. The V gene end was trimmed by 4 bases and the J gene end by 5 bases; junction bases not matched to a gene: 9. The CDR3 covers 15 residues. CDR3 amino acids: CASSGSGTGSDEQYF. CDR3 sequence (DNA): TGTGCCAGCAGTGGGTCCGGGACAGGGTCCGACGAGCAGTACTTC.